This is a list of T cell receptor beta chains from one sample in a study of blood T cell repertoires in COVID-19. Profiled with immunoSEQ multiplex PCR; TCRdb holds only in-frame clones, not every one. This sample yields approximately 210,000 clones, of which about 88% are seen a single time; over 1.5% belongs to the top ten. Sequenced: peripheral blood. These receptors all come from a man between 40 and 49 years old with active or convalescent COVID-19. CDR3s leave out the opening cysteine and the closing phenylalanine or tryptophan. D genes are given only for firm matches.

TRBV30	TRBD1	TRBJ1-4	AWSVKGAGEKLF
TRBV3-1/TRBV3-2	TRBD2	TRBJ2-5	ASSQDRGAGGQETQY
TRBV9	-	TRBJ1-6	ASSARGDYSYNSPLH
TRBV28	-	TRBJ1-3	ASSGWASSGNTIY
TRBV5-4	-	TRBJ1-3	ASSQGDPSGNTIY
TRBV11-2	-	TRBJ2-1	ASSAGTPEINEQF
TRBV27	-	TRBJ1-6	ASTTGGVPLH
TRBV6-1	-	TRBJ1-1	ASRANRRNTEAF
TRBV6-6	-	TRBJ1-4	ASSLTQNNEKLF
TRBV5-1	TRBD1	TRBJ2-7	ASSWGQVTSYEQY
TRBV9	-	TRBJ2-6	ASSVGTVYPNVLT
TRBV18	-	TRBJ2-7	ASSPDSYEQY
TRBV3-1/TRBV3-2	-	TRBJ2-3	ASSPLGAGVTDTQY
TRBV7-2	TRBD1	TRBJ1-2	ASSSGTGNYGYT
TRBV9	-	TRBJ1-2	ASSPYTGIYGYT
TRBV28	TRBD2	TRBJ2-7	ASSFRASGSEQY
TRBV4-1	TRBD1	TRBJ1-2	ASSLGTGVNYGYT
TRBV7-9	TRBD2	TRBJ2-7	ASLGASGGFYEQY
TRBV6-5	TRBD1	TRBJ1-2	ASTLGQGDRGYT
TRBV5-6	-	TRBJ2-1	ASSLGDPYNEQF
TRBV9	-	TRBJ2-5	ASSVAGGGAQTQY
TRBV19	-	TRBJ1-1	ASSMGALATEAF
TRBV2	-	TRBJ2-5	ASSARQETQY
TRBV13	-	TRBJ2-1	ASSHTSSAYNEQF
TRBV6-2/TRBV6-3	-	TRBJ2-2	ASSLQANTGELF
TRBV10-1	-	TRBJ1-1	ASSRDSRAAEAF
TRBV6-5	-	TRBJ2-5	ASSYSGRGETQY
TRBV29-1	TRBD1	TRBJ1-2	SVDPDRGVYGYT
TRBV2	-	TRBJ1-5	ASTRGINQPQH
TRBV19	TRBD1	TRBJ1-5	ASSIGRGRSNSNQPQH
TRBV15	TRBD1	TRBJ2-5	ATSLGQGWETQY
TRBV3-1/TRBV3-2	-	TRBJ1-2	ASSHTAWGGTRGMYGYT
TRBV9	TRBD1	TRBJ2-7	ASSVAGDRSSYEQY
TRBV2	-	TRBJ2-3	ASSELISGYTDTQY
TRBV5-6	TRBD2	TRBJ2-3	ASNLGGGRSTDTQY
TRBV30	-	TRBJ1-5	AWSGTGWDQPQH
TRBV24-1	-	TRBJ2-1	ATSDLDRSSYNEQF
TRBV28	TRBD2	TRBJ2-1	ASSHIPGLQEQF
TRBV9	TRBD1	TRBJ1-1	ASSARQGLRNTEAF
TRBV10-3	-	TRBJ1-2	ASGDRLKGDYGYT
TRBV2	-	TRBJ1-5	ASSDLDSSAEPDQPQH
TRBV28	TRBD2	TRBJ2-5	ASSSARLAGGGETQY
TRBV5-1	-	TRBJ1-4	ASSLVGGATNEKLF
TRBV27	-	TRBJ1-6	ASSFEAWSSPLH
TRBV28	-	TRBJ2-7	ASSPLEGAGEQY
TRBV6-5	-	TRBJ1-4	ASSPDSSFEKLF
TRBV24-1	-	TRBJ2-2	ATSDFMGTSPSNTGELF
TRBV5-4	-	TRBJ1-1	ASSLAFGTVRAEAF
TRBV25-1	TRBD1	TRBJ2-7	ASSEYAGQGESYEQY
TRBV27	-	TRBJ1-2	ASSFGDLYGYT
TRBV4-1	TRBD2	TRBJ2-7	ASSQDTSSGWSYEQY
TRBV10-3	-	TRBJ2-2	AISDQRLEDTGELF